This TCR beta chain was sequenced for a study of sequential checkpoint blockade in melanoma. The CDR3 length is 18 residues. The germline gives CDR1 SGHKS, CDR2 YYEKEE (reference sequence). V lost 4 bases, J lost 1 base, and 13 bases stayed unmatched. Treatment here: randomized to nivolumab then ipilimumab (arm A) or the reverse (arm B). No patient had prior DNA-damaging chemotherapy. Produced via immunoSEQ multiplex PCR; TCRdb's table is partial and in-frame only. The data hold around 9,700 clones, with 45% to 60% observed a single time. The chain links TRBV5-5 to TRBJ2-1, with TRBD1 matching 8 bases. The receptor was derived from a human donor with melanoma. Material: CD8+ T cells sorted from blood (inferred from file names), obtained from a patient given nivolumab and ipilimumab in sequence. In nucleotides, the CDR3 is TGTGCCAGCAGCCAACCTCAGAAGTGGACAGGGTCCTACAATGAGCAGTTCTTC. Amino acids: CASSQPQKWTGSYNEQFF.